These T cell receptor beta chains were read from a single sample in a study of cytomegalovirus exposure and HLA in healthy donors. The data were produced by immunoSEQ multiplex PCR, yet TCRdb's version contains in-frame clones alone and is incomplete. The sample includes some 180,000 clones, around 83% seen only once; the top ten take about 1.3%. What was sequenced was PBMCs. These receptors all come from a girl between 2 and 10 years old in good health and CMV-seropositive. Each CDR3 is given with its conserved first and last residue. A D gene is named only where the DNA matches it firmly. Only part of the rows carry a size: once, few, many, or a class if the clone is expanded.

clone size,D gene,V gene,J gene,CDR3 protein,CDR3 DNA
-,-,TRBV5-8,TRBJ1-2,CASTYITPAAANYGYTF,TGTGCCAGCACCTATATAACCCCGGCAGCGGCTAACTATGGCTACACCTTC
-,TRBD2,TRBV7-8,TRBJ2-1,CASSLLAGGGYNEQFF,TGTGCCAGCAGCTTGTTAGCGGGAGGGGGCTACAATGAGCAGTTCTTC
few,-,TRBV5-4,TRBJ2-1,CASSLSGSDEQFF,TGTGCCAGCAGCTTGTCCGGGAGTGATGAGCAGTTCTTC
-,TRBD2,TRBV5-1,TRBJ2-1,CASSLAVAGGVASYNEQFF,TGCGCCAGCAGCTTGGCAGTAGCGGGAGGTGTGGCATCCTACAATGAGCAGTTCTTC
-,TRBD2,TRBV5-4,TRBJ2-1,CASSSVTSGGNEQFF,TGTGCCAGCAGCTCAGTGACTAGCGGGGGGAATGAGCAGTTCTTC
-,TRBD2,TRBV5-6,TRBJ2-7,CASSPGLAEDRGHEQYF,TGTGCCAGCAGCCCCGGACTAGCGGAAGACCGGGGCCACGAGCAGTACTTC
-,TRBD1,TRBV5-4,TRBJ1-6,CASSFKQGVGSPLHF,TGTGCCAGCAGCTTCAAACAGGGGGTAGGTTCACCCCTCCACTTT
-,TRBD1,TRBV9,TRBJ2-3,CASSVRGLLGDTQYF,TGTGCCAGCAGCGTCAGGGGGTTGTTAGGAGATACGCAGTATTTT
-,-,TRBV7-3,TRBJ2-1,CASSHRASSYNEQFF,TGTGCCAGCAGCCACAGGGCGTCGTCCTACAATGAGCAGTTCTTC
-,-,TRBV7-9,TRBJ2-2,CASSPIVLALTGELFF,TGTGCCAGCAGCCCTATTGTTCTAGCGTTGACCGGGGAGCTGTTTTTT
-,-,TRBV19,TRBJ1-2,CATEHPIYGYTF,TGTGCCACCGAACACCCGATCTATGGCTACACCTTC
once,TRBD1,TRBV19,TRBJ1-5,CASSLTGPDQPQHF,TGTGCCAGTAGCCTGACAGGGCCTGATCAGCCCCAGCATTTT
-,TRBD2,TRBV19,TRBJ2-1,CASSLRTSGTSYNEQFF,TGTGCCAGTAGTCTCAGGACTAGCGGGACCTCCTACAATGAGCAGTTCTTC
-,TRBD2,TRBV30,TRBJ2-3,CAWSRLAGETDTQYF,TGTGCCTGGAGCCGACTAGCGGGGGAGACAGATACGCAGTATTTT